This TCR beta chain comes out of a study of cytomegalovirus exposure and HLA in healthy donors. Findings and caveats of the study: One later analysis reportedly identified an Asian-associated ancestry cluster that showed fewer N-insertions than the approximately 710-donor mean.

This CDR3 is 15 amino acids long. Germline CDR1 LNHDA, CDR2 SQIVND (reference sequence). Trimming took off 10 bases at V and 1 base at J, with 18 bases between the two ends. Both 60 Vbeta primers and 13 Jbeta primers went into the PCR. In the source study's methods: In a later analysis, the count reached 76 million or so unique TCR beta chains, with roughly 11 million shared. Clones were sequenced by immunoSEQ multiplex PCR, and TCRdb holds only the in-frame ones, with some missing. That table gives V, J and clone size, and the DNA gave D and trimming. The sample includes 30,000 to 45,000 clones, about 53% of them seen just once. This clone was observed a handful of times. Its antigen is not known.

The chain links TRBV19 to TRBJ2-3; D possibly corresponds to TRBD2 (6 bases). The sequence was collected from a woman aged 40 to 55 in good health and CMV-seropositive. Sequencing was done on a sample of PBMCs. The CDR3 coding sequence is TGTGCCACCCAAGTTGGCGGGGTGGGCACAGATACGCAGTATTTT. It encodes CATQVGGVGTDTQYF. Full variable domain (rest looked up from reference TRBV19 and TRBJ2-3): DGGITQSPKYLFRKEGQNVTLSCEQNLNHDAMYWYRQDPGQGLRLIYYSQIVNDFQKGDIAEGYSVSREKKESFPLTVTSAQKNPTAFYLCATQVGGVGTDTQYFGPGTRLTVL.